This entry features one TCR beta chain sequence. This clonotype showed up just a few times. This clone's antigen is unknown. No much larger clone exists at a distance of one base, and base qualities are not known. The germline V gene (reference sequence) provides CDR1 SGHNT and CDR2 YYREEE. From the cysteine up to the phenylalanine, the CDR3 has a length of 13 residues. Just the 39-base CDR3 DNA is kept, in frame starting at base 1. V and J are trimmed by 3 bases and 7 bases, and the gene matches miss 4 bases of the junction. The data were taken from a study of T cell repertoires in cytomegalovirus infection (dated by TCRdb to 2018 to 2020). For the study in its entirety: Because public TCR beta signatures pointed to carriage of CMV infection together with the matching HLA type, the HLA type of each donor mattered for the analysis.

Instrument on record: Illumina HiSeq 1500. TCRdb handled the public reads itself, with Q25 trimming in fastp and clone calling in MiXCR, and kept productive beta chains. Each CDR3 protein gets just one entry, which takes the most common genes and DNA from the rows behind it. The sample table records hundreds of thousands of distinct CDR3 sequences; around 18% of these occur just once. The leading ten clones occupy about 10% of the sample. Overall study outcomes, separate from this receptor: Cumulative frequency of public TCR beta family members discriminated carriers of CMV infection plus the relevant HLA type in this cohort and an independent 352-donor cohort. The ex vivo response was dominated by HLA-C-restricted CMV-specific TCR beta clonotypes, and the single most frequent clonotype in two of eight donors was supplied by these HLA-C-restricted clonotypes.

The receptor was isolated from a human donor in good health (CMV status not recorded). Some clones in this sample may be carry-over from other donors' samples. The sequence links TRBV5-4 to TRBJ1-2; TRBD1 matches 9 bases in the middle. The source material was PBMCs. CDR3 reads: CASSYTGGSGYTF. The DNA sequence follows: TGTGCCAGCAGCTATACAGGGGGCTCTGGCTACACCTTC.